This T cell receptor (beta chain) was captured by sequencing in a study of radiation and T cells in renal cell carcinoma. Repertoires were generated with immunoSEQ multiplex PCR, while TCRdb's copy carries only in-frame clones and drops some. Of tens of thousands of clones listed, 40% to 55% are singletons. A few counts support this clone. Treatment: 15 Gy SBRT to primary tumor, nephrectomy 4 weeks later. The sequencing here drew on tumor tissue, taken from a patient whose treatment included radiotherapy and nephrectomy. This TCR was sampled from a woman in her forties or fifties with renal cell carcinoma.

The CDR3 spells CASSFDRTNYGYTF. The DNA of the CDR3 is TGTGCCAGCAGCTTCGACAGAACTAACTATGGCTACACCTTC. This sequence joins TRBV7-2 and TRBJ1-2; the D gene is possibly TRBD1 (5 bases). Trimming pared 3 bases from V and 0 bases from J, leaving 8 bases between. The CDR3 is made up of 14 amino acids. CDR1 and CDR2 (germline): SGHTA, FQGNSA.